These T cell receptor beta chains were read from a single sample in a study of blood T cells in healthy people across ages. TCRdb independently ran MiXCR on the 5' RACE reads; one entry per CDR3 protein. The profile shows 700,000 to 1,000,000 distinct CDR3 sequences, around two fifths of them singletons. Sequencing input: blood. The receptor set was obtained from a man aged 60 to 75 in good health. The CDR3 runs from the conserved cysteine through the conserved F or W. The order of the fields is CDR3 protein, CDR3 DNA, V gene, D gene, J gene, clone size. The D gene is left open where the match is weak. Some rows have no size entry. The others give once, few or many, or a class for an expanded clone.

CASSSEGAGSYEQYF	TGTGCCAGCAGCTCCGAGGGGGCGGGCTCATACGAGCAGTACTTC	TRBV7-2	TRBD1	TRBJ2-7	-
CASSPDRSADTQYF	TGTGCCAGCAGCCCCGACAGGTCTGCGGATACGCAGTATTTT	TRBV5-4	-	TRBJ2-3	once
CASSRDTRATYEQYF	TGTGCCAGCAGCCGTGACACACGAGCAACCTACGAGCAGTACTTC	TRBV5-6	-	TRBJ2-7	-
CSVGASQEANYGYTF	TGCAGCGTTGGGGCCAGTCAAGAAGCTAACTATGGCTACACCTTC	TRBV29-1	-	TRBJ1-2	-
CASSLTGNSYEQYF	TGTGCCAGCAGCCTTACAGGGAACTCCTACGAGCAGTACTTC	TRBV7-8	-	TRBJ2-7	many
CASSQGKGELFF	TGTGCCAGCAGCCAAGGGAAGGGGGAGCTGTTTTTT	TRBV3-1	-	TRBJ2-2	-
CASSGTGGINTDTEAFF	TGTGCCAGCAGCGGGACAGGGGGAATTAATACTGACACTGAAGCTTTCTTT	TRBV9	TRBD1	TRBJ1-1	few
CSALGPRSRHSYEQYF	TGCAGTGCCCTAGGGCCTAGGTCTCGGCACTCCTACGAGCAGTACTTC	TRBV20-1	-	TRBJ2-7	few
CASSQDLATSETQYF	TGTGCCAGCAGCCAAGATCTGGCGACTTCGGAGACCCAGTACTTC	TRBV3-1	-	TRBJ2-5	-
CASSLGRTDYSNEQFF	TGTGCCAGCAGCTTAGGTAGGACGGACTACAGCAATGAGCAGTTCTTC	TRBV13	-	TRBJ2-1	few
CASSLIQGSGGVNEQYF	TGCGCCAGCAGCCTCATTCAGGGCAGCGGGGGGGTTAATGAGCAGTACTTC	TRBV4-3	TRBD2	TRBJ2-5	once
CSGGDVLYGYTF	TGCAGCGGGGGAGATGTCCTCTATGGCTACACCTTC	TRBV29-1	-	TRBJ1-2	-
CSVGGSSYEQYF	TGCAGCGTTGGGGGGAGCTCCTACGAGCAGTACTTC	TRBV29-1	-	TRBJ2-7	few
CSASTSPGTGFGTEAFF	TGCAGTGCTAGTACTTCCCCCGGGACAGGGTTCGGCACTGAAGCTTTCTTT	TRBV20-1	TRBD1	TRBJ1-1	once
CSVRAGSEGEQFF	TGCAGTGTTAGAGCGGGGTCGGAGGGTGAGCAGTTCTTC	TRBV20-1	TRBD2	TRBJ2-1	-
CGVERGTGTGGHEQYF	TGCGGCGTTGAGAGGGGAACCGGGACAGGGGGCCACGAGCAGTACTTC	TRBV29-1	TRBD1	TRBJ2-7	-
CASSGLLGSGGANVLTF	TGTGCCAGCAGCGGACTCCTCGGTTCTGGAGGGGCCAACGTCCTGACTTTC	TRBV7-2	-	TRBJ2-6	-
CATSRDYQPQHF	TGTGCCACCAGCAGAGATTACCAGCCCCAGCATTTT	TRBV15	-	TRBJ1-5	few
CASSLVPVGTEAFF	TGTGCCAGCAGCTTGGTTCCGGTCGGGACTGAAGCTTTCTTT	TRBV5-6	-	TRBJ1-1	-
CATSRDLPDTQYF	TGTGCCACCAGCAGAGATCTTCCAGATACGCAGTATTTT	TRBV15	-	TRBJ2-3	-
CASSLRGLVGQETQYF	TGTGCCAGCAGTTTAAGGGGACTAGTCGGACAAGAGACCCAGTACTTC	TRBV28	TRBD2	TRBJ2-5	-
CASSLEGFRPNEQYF	TGTGCCAGCAGCTTAGAGGGTTTTAGACCCAACGAGCAGTACTTC	TRBV7-9	-	TRBJ2-7	many
CASIRRLEMGNEQFF	TGTGCCAGCATACGTCGACTAGAGATGGGCAATGAGCAGTTCTTC	TRBV2	-	TRBJ2-1	-
CSAIRETQYF	TGCAGTGCAATACGAGAGACCCAGTACTTC	TRBV20-1	-	TRBJ2-5	few
CASSYSTGGLTDTQYF	TGTGCCAGCAGTTACTCGACCGGGGGGCTGACAGATACGCAGTATTTT	TRBV6-2/TRBV6-3	-	TRBJ2-3	few
CSARRGGPIEQYF	TGCAGTGCTAGGCGAGGGGGCCCAATCGAGCAGTACTTC	TRBV20-1	TRBD1	TRBJ2-7	-
CASTDRGPNTEAFF	TGTGCCAGCACAGACAGAGGTCCCAACACTGAAGCTTTCTTT	TRBV28	-	TRBJ1-1	many
CASSLRDSRNTEAFF	TGCGCCAGCAGCTTGAGGGACAGTAGAAACACTGAAGCTTTCTTT	TRBV11-3	TRBD1	TRBJ1-1	-
CASSRIPQGEEDEQYF	TGTGCCAGCTCACGAATTCCACAGGGGGAGGAAGACGAGCAGTACTTC	TRBV18	TRBD1	TRBJ2-7	-
CASSSGGGGGPSYNEQFF	TGTGCCAGCAGCTCCGGGGGGGGCGGGGGCCCATCCTACAATGAGCAGTTCTTC	TRBV9	TRBD2	TRBJ2-1	few
CASSPLPGQGAPRRTGELFF	TGTGCCAGCAGCCCCTTACCGGGACAGGGGGCGCCTAGGCGCACCGGGGAGCTGTTTTTT	TRBV3-1	TRBD1	TRBJ2-2	-
CASRNRRETQYF	TGTGCCAGCAGGAACCGAAGAGAGACCCAGTACTTC	TRBV2	-	TRBJ2-5	-
CASRTVNSPLHF	TGTGCCAGCAGAACAGTAAATTCACCCCTCCACTTT	TRBV27	-	TRBJ1-6	-
CASSQRGQNTEAFF	TGTGCCAGCAGCCAACGGGGTCAGAACACTGAAGCTTTCTTT	TRBV3-1	-	TRBJ1-1	-
CASSLGSSGGETQYF	TGCGCCAGCAGCTTGGGGTCTAGCGGGGGAGAGACCCAGTACTTC	TRBV5-1	TRBD2	TRBJ2-5	-
CATKGQDSSGASVLTF	TGTGCCACCAAGGGACAGGATAGCTCTGGGGCCAGCGTCCTGACTTTC	TRBV15	TRBD1	TRBJ2-6	-
CASSVEGMNTEAFF	TGTGCCAGCAGCGTAGAGGGCATGAACACTGAAGCTTTCTTT	TRBV7-9	-	TRBJ1-1	few
CACSLGLAGGETQYF	TGTGCCTGCAGCTTAGGACTAGCGGGGGGAGAGACCCAGTACTTC	TRBV7-2	TRBD2	TRBJ2-5	-
CASSSAVSYSYTF	TGTGCCAGCAGTTCGGCCGTCAGCTATAGCTACACCTTC	TRBV6-2/TRBV6-3	-	TRBJ1-2	once
CASNYHDRGSNYNEQYF	TGTGCCAGCAATTACCATGACAGGGGCAGTAACTACAATGAGCAGTACTTC	TRBV25-1	TRBD1	TRBJ2-7	-
CATSAYRGEHQPQHF	TGTGCCACCAGTGCCTACAGGGGGGAGCATCAGCCCCAGCATTTT	TRBV24-1	TRBD1	TRBJ1-5	few
CASSLYAENYGYTF	TGTGCCAGCAGTTTATACGCAGAGAACTATGGCTACACCTTC	TRBV12-3/TRBV12-4	-	TRBJ1-2	-
CASSRLAGMETQYF	TGTGCCAGCAGTCGACTAGCGGGGATGGAGACCCAGTACTTC	TRBV3-1	TRBD2	TRBJ2-5	once
CASSQVGGIHEQYF	TGTGCCAGCAGCCAAGTAGGCGGGATCCACGAGCAGTACTTC	TRBV3-1	-	TRBJ2-7	-
CASSLYQTTDTQYF	TGTGCCAGCAGCTTATACCAAACCACAGATACGCAGTATTTT	TRBV7-9	-	TRBJ2-3	-